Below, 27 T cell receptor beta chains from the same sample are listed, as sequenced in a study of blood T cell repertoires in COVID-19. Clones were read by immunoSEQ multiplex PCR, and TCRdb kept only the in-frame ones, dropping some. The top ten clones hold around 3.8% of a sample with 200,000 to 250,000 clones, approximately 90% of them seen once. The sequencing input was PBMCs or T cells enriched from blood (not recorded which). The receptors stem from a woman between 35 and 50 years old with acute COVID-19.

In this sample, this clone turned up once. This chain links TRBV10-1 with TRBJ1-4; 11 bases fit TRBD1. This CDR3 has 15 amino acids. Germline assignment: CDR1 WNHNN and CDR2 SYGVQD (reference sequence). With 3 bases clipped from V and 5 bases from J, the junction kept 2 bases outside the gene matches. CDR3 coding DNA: TGCGCCAGCAGTGACGGGACAGGGGGGAATGAAAAACTGTTTTTT. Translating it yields CASSDGTGGNEKLFF.

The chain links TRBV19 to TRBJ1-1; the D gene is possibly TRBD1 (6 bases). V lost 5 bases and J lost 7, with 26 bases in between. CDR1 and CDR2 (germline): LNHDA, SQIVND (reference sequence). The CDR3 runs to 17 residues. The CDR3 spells CASSADSWDTPLGEAFF. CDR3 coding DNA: TGTGCCAGTAGTGCCGACTCATGGGACACACCTTTGGGTGAAGCTTTCTTT.

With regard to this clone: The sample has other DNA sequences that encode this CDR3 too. CDR3: CASSIVGHSGNTIYF. The DNA of the CDR3 is TGTGCCAGTAGTATAGTTGGGCACTCTGGAAACACCATATATTTT. This chain connects TRBV19 to TRBJ1-3; D is unresolved. This CDR3 region has 15 residues. Germline CDR1 LNHDA, CDR2 SQIVND (reference sequence). V lost 1 base to trimming and J lost 0 bases, with 7 bases between them.

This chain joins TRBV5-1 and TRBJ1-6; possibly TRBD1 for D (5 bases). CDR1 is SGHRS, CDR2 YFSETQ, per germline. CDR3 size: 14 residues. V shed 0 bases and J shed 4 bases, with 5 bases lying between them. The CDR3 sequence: CASSLEGYNSPLHF. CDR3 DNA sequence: TGCGCCAGCAGCTTGGAGGGGTATAATTCACCCCTCCACTTT.

The CDR3 loop reads CASRTETGTGGFDGYTF. The CDR3 DNA reads TGCGCCAGCAGGACAGAGACAGGGACAGGGGGCTTTGATGGCTACACCTTC. The chain carries TRBV4-3 and TRBJ1-2; TRBD1 matches 12 bases. Per the germline V gene, CDR1 is LGHNA and CDR2 is YSLEER. Unmatched junction bases numbered 14, after V lost 6 bases and J lost 6 bases. CDR3 length equals 17 residues.

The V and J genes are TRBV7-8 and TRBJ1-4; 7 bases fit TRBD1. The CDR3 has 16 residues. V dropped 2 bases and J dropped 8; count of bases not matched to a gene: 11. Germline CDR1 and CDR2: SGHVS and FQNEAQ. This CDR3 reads CASSLTTGQPQEKLFF. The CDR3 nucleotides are TGTGCCAGCAGCTTAACGACGGGACAGCCGCAAGAAAAACTGTTTTTT.

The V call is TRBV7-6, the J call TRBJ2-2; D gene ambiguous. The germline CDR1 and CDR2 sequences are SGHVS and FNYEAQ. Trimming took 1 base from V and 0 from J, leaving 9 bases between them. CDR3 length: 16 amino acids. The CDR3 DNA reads TGTGCCAGCAGCTTAGTTTCAGGCCCGAACACCGGGGAGCTGTTTTTT. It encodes CASSLVSGPNTGELFF. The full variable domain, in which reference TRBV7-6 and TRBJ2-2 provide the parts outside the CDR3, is GAGVSQSPRYKVTKRGQDVALRCDPISGHVSLYWYRQALGQGPEFLTYFNYEAQQDKSGLPNDRFSAERPEGSISTLTIQRTEQRDSAMYRCASSLVSGPNTGELFFGEGSRLTVL.

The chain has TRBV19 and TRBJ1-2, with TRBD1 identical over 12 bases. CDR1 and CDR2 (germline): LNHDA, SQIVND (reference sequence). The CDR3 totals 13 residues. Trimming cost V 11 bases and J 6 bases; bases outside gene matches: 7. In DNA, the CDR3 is TGTGCCGGGACAGGGGGCGCGTCGGATGGCTACACCTTC. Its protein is CAGTGGASDGYTF.

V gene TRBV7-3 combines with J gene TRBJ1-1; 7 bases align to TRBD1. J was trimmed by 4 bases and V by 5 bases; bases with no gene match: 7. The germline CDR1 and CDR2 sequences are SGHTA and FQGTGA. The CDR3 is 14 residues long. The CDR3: CASSATGLGTEAFF. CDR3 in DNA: TGTGCCAGCAGCGCGACAGGGTTGGGCACTGAAGCTTTCTTT.

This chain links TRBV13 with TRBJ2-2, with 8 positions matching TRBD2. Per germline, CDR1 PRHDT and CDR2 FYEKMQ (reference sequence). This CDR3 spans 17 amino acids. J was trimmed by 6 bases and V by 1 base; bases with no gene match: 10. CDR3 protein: CASSLATGLGDSGELFF. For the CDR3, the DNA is TGTGCCAGCAGCTTAGCTACGGGACTAGGGGATTCCGGGGAGCTGTTTTTT. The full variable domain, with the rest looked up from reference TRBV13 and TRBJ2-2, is AAGVIQSPRHLIKEKRETATLKCYPIPRHDTVYWYQQGPGQDPQFLISFYEKMQSDKGSIPDRFSAQQFSDYHSELNMSSLELGDSALYFCASSLATGLGDSGELFFGEGSRLTVL.

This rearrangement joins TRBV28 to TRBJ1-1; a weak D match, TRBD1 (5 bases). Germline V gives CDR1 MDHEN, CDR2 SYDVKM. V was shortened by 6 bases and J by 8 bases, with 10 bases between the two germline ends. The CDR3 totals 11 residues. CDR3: CASSPDKEAFF. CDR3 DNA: TGTGCCAGCAGCCCGGACAAGGAAGCTTTCTTT.

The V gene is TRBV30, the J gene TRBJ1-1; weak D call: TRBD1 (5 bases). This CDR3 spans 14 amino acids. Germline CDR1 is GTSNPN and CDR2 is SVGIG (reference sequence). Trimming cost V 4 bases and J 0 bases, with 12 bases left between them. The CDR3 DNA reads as TGTGCCTGGATTCCGACAGTCATGAACACTGAAGCTTTCTTT. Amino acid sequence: CAWIPTVMNTEAFF.

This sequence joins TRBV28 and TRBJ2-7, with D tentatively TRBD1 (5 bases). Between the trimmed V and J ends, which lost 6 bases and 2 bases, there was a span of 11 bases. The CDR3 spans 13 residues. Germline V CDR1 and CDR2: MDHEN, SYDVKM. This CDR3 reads CASRMGRAYEQYV. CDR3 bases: TGTGCCAGCAGAATGGGCAGGGCCTACGAGCAGTACGTC.

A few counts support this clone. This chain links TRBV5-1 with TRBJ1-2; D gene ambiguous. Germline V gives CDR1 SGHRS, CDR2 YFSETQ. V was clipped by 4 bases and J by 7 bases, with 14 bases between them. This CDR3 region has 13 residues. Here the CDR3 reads CASSIDKPSGYTF. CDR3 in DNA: TGCGCCAGCAGCATAGACAAGCCGAGTGGCTACACCTTC. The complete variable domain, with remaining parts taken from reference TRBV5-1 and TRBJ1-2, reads KAGVTQTPRYLIKTRGQQVTLSCSPISGHRSVSWYQQTPGQGLQFLFEYFSETQRNKGNFPGRFSGRQFSNSRSEMNVSTLELGDSALYLCASSIDKPSGYTFGSGTRLTVV.

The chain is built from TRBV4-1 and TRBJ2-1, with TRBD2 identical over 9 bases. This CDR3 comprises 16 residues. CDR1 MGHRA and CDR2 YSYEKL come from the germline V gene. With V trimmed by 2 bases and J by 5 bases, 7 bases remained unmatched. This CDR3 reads CASSQLGRGGNNEQFF. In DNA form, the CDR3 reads TGCGCCAGCAGCCAACTAGGGCGGGGGGGCAACAATGAGCAGTTCTTC.

In DNA form, the CDR3 reads TGTGCCAGCAGCCCGGGGGATGAAGCTTTCTTT. It translates to CASSPGDEAFF. The rearrangement uses TRBV14 and TRBJ1-1; D might be TRBD1 (5 bases). The CDR3 is 11 amino acids. Between the trimmed V and J ends, which lost 4 bases and 7 bases, there was a span of 7 bases. Germline V gives CDR1 SGHDN, CDR2 FVKESK.

The CDR3 DNA is TGTGCCAGCAGCCAATTCCGGACAGGGGAGGGCAATGAGCAGTTCTTC. Translating it yields CASSQFRTGEGNEQFF. The chain employs TRBV14 and TRBJ2-1, with 9 bases identical to TRBD1. The germline CDR1 and CDR2 sequences are SGHDN and FVKESK. The V gene end was trimmed by 2 bases and the J gene end by 6 bases; junction bases not matched to a gene: 8. This CDR3 has 16 amino acids.

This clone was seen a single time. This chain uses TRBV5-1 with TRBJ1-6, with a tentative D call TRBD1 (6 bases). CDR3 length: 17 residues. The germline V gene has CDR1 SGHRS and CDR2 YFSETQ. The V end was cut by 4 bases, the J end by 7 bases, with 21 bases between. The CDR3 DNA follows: TGCGCCAGCAGCCCCCTCCCCCGGGGGGCGCGAAATTCACCCCTCCACTTT. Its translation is CASSPLPRGARNSPLHF.

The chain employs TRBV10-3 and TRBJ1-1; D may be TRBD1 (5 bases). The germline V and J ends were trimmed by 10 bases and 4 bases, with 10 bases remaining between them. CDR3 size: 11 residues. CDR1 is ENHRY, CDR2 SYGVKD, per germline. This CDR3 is CASKGSTEAFF. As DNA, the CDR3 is TGTGCCAGTAAGGGGTCCACTGAAGCTTTCTTT.

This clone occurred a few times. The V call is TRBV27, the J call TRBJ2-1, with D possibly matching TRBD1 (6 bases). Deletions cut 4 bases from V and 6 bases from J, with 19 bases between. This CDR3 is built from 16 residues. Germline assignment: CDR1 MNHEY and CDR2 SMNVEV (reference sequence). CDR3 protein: CASSSSLTGRVNEQFF. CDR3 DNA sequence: TGTGCCAGCAGTTCTTCCCTGACAGGCCGAGTCAATGAGCAGTTCTTC.

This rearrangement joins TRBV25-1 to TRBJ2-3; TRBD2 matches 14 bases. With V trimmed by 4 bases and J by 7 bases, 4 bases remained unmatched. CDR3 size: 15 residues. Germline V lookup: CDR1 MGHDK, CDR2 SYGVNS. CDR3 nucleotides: TGTGCCAGCAGTGTGACTAGCGGGGGGGCACATACGCAGTATTTT. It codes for CASSVTSGGAHTQYF.

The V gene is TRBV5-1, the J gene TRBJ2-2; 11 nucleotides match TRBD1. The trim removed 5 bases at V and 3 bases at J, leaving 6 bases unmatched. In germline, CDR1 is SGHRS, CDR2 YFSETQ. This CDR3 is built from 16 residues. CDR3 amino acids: CASRQRTGGYTGELFF. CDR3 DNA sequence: TGCGCCAGCAGACAGAGGACAGGGGGCTACACCGGGGAGCTGTTTTTT.

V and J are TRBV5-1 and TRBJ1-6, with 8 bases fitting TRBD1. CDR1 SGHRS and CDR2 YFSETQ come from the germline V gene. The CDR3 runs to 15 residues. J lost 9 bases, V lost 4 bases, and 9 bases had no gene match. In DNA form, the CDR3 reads TGCGCCAGCAGCATCGGACAGGGTTATGGTTCACCCCTCCACTTT. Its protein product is CASSIGQGYGSPLHF.

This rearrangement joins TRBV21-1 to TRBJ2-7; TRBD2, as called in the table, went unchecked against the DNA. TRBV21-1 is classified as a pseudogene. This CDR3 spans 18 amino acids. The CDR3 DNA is TGTGCCAGCAGCAAAGTCTCAGGGGACTACGATGATAGCTACGAGCAGTACGTC. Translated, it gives CASSKVSGDYDDSYEQYV.

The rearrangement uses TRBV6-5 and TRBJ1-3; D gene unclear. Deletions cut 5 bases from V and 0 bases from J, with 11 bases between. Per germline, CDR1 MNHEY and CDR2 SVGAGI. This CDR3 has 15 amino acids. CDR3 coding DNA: TGTGCCAGCAGTCTGGGAGACTACTCTGGAAACACCATATATTTT. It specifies CASSLGDYSGNTIYF.

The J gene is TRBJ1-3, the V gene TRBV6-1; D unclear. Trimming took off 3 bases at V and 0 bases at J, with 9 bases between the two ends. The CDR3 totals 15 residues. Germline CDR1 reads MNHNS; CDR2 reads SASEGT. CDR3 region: CASSDFRGSGNTIYF. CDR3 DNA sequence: TGTGCCAGCAGTGATTTCCGGGGCTCTGGAAACACCATATATTTT.

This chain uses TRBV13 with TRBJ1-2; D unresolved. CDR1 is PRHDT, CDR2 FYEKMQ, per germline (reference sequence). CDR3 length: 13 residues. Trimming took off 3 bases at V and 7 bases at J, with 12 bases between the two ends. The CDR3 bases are TGTGCCAGCAGCTTGATTCAAGGAGGTGGCTACACCTTC. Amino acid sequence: CASSLIQGGGYTF.